This TCR beta chain stems from a study of vaccination and CD4 T cells after COVID-19. Study overall: Participants were vaccinated with two doses, given as either BNT162b2 or mRNA-1273 vaccine. The stimulus for the cells was overlapping spike peptides derived from SARS-CoV-2, HCoV-NL63, HCoV-OC43 and HCoV-229E.

Worth noting for this clonotype: Its antigen is still unknown.

Looked up from germline, CDR1 is SGHTA and CDR2 is FQGTGA. The CDR3 is 14 amino acids. Trimming cost V 2 bases and J 6 bases, with 11 bases left between them. The treatment was: roughly 11-day PBMC culture with coronavirus spike peptide pools or control peptides (ViraFEST assay). Sequencing of cultured CD4+ T cell DNA used the Oncomine TCR Beta short-read assay. MiXCR, run by TCRdb on the PCR reads, gives a single entry per CDR3 protein. Of about 20,000 distinct CDR3 sequences in the sample, just over 60% were seen once. The genes are TRBV7-3 and TRBJ2-1, with a possible D match to TRBD1 (5 bases). Material: CD4+ T cells from blood, cultured in vitro. The receptor was isolated from a human donor who had recovered from COVID-19. DNA for the CDR3: TGTGCCAGCAGCTTAGGGGCTAGTTCCAATGAGCAGTTCTTC. This translates into CASSLGASSNEQFF. The full variable domain, its missing parts supplied by reference TRBV7-3 and TRBJ2-1, is GAGVSQTPSNKVTEKGKYVELRCDPISGHTALYWYRQSLGQGPEFLIYFQGTGAADDSGLPNDRFFAVRPEGSVSTLKIQRTERGDSAVYLCASSLGASSNEQFFGPGTRLTVL.